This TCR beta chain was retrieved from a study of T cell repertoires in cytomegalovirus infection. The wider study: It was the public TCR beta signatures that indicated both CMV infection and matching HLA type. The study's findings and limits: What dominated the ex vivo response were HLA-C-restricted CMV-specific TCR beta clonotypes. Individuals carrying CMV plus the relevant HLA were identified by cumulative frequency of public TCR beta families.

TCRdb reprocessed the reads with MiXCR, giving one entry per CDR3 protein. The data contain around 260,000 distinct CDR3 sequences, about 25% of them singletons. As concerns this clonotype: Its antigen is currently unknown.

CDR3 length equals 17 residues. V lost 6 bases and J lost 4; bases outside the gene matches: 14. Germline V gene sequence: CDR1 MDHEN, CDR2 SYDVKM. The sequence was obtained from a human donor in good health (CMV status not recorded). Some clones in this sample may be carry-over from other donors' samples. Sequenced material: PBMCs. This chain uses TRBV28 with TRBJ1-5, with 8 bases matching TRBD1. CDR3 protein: CASRGDRGGDFNQPQHF. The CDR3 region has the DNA TGTGCCAGCAGGGGAGACAGGGGAGGGGACTTTAATCAGCCCCAGCATTTT.